Listed below are T cell receptor beta chains from one sample, sequenced in a study of ipilimumab plus nivolumab after autologous stem cell transplantation. Measured with immunoSEQ multiplex PCR; TCRdb has only the in-frame clones, and not every one. The sample comprises roughly 11,000 clones, roughly two thirds of which are singletons, and 25% to 35% rests with the top ten. The sample in question was PBMCs, obtained in a trial of ipilimumab plus nivolumab as post-transplant consolidation. All receptors come from a male donor with diffuse large B-cell lymphoma. The CDR3 runs from the conserved cysteine through the conserved F or W. The order of the fields is CDR3 DNA, CDR3 protein, clone size, J gene, D gene, V gene, CDR3 length. A D gene is named only where the DNA matches it firmly. Size is omitted from some rows. Given values are once, few, many or a class for expanded clones.

CDR3nt: TGTGCCAGCAGTTGGGCAGGCGATGCCTACAATGAGCAGTTCTTC
CDR3aa: CASSWAGDAYNEQFF
abundance: once
j_gene: TRBJ2-1
d_gene: NA
v_gene: TRBV27
len: 15

CDR3nt: TGTGCCAGCAGCTTAGAAGCGAATTCCTACAATGAGCAGTTCTTC
CDR3aa: CASSLEANSYNEQFF
abundance: NA
j_gene: TRBJ2-1
d_gene: NA
v_gene: TRBV7-2
len: 15

CDR3nt: TGTGCCAGCAGCTCTAAGACGGACTGGGAGACCCAGTACTTC
CDR3aa: CASSSKTDWETQYF
abundance: once
j_gene: TRBJ2-5
d_gene: NA
v_gene: TRBV7-8
len: 14

CDR3nt: TGTGCCAGCAGCGTCAGGGGGGGGAACACTGAAGCTTTCTTT
CDR3aa: CASSVRGGNTEAFF
abundance: NA
j_gene: TRBJ1-1
d_gene: TRBD1
v_gene: TRBV9
len: 14

CDR3nt: TGCGCCAGCAGCGCTGAGGGGCTCCGCCAGTACGAGCAGTACTTC
CDR3aa: CASSAEGLRQYEQYF
abundance: NA
j_gene: TRBJ2-7
d_gene: NA
v_gene: TRBV5-1
len: 15

CDR3nt: TGTGCCAGCAGCCACAGGGGGACGGGTCAGCCCCAGCATTTT
CDR3aa: CASSHRGTGQPQHF
abundance: once
j_gene: TRBJ1-5
d_gene: TRBD1
v_gene: TRBV13
len: 14

CDR3nt: TGTGCCAGCAGCTTAGGGCTGGGACAGGGTGATTCACCCCTCCACTTT
CDR3aa: CASSLGLGQGDSPLHF
abundance: NA
j_gene: TRBJ1-6
d_gene: TRBD1
v_gene: TRBV7-2
len: 16

CDR3nt: TGTGCCAGCAGCGGAGGCCTGGAGACCCAGTACTTC
CDR3aa: CASSGGLETQYF
abundance: NA
j_gene: TRBJ2-5
d_gene: NA
v_gene: TRBV11-3
len: 12

CDR3nt: TGTGCCAGCAGTTCAGGGAGTTTGACTGAAGCTTTCTTT
CDR3aa: CASSSGSLTEAFF
abundance: NA
j_gene: TRBJ1-1
d_gene: NA
v_gene: TRBV27
len: 13

CDR3nt: TGTGCCAGCCCTACGAGGGGGAGCGGGACTGAAGCTTTCTTT
CDR3aa: CASPTRGSGTEAFF
abundance: once
j_gene: TRBJ1-1
d_gene: NA
v_gene: TRBV6-1
len: 14

CDR3nt: TGCGCCAGTGACGGGGGACAGGGCGCGAACACCGGGGAGCTGTTTTTT
CDR3aa: CASDGGQGANTGELFF
abundance: NA
j_gene: TRBJ2-2
d_gene: TRBD1
v_gene: TRBV10-2
len: 16

CDR3nt: TGTGCCAGCAGTTACAGACGGACCTACGAGCAGTACTTC
CDR3aa: CASSYRRTYEQYF
abundance: NA
j_gene: TRBJ2-7
d_gene: NA
v_gene: TRBV6-6
len: 13

CDR3nt: TGTGCCAGCAGTTTGGGACAGGGCGGACAGCCCCAGCATTTT
CDR3aa: CASSLGQGGQPQHF
abundance: NA
j_gene: TRBJ1-5
d_gene: TRBD1
v_gene: TRBV27
len: 14

CDR3nt: TGTGCCAGCAGTTTAGGGAGATCTAGCGGCGACACCGGGGAGCTGTTTTTT
CDR3aa: CASSLGRSSGDTGELFF
abundance: NA
j_gene: TRBJ2-2
d_gene: TRBD2
v_gene: TRBV27
len: 17

CDR3nt: TGTGCCAGCTCACCACCGACAGAAGAGACCCAGTACTTC
CDR3aa: CASSPPTEETQYF
abundance: NA
j_gene: TRBJ2-5
d_gene: NA
v_gene: TRBV18
len: 13

CDR3nt: TGTGCCAGCAGCGTATACACCGGGGAGCTGTTTTTT
CDR3aa: CASSVYTGELFF
abundance: few
j_gene: TRBJ2-2
d_gene: NA
v_gene: TRBV9
len: 12

CDR3nt: TGTGCCAGCAGCTTACAACCGGGACAGGAATACGAGCAGTACTTC
CDR3aa: CASSLQPGQEYEQYF
abundance: NA
j_gene: TRBJ2-7
d_gene: TRBD1
v_gene: TRBV7-6
len: 15

CDR3nt: TGTGCCAGCAGTTATACGGCGGGACCAATTAATGAAAAACTGTTTTTT
CDR3aa: CASSYTAGPINEKLFF
abundance: NA
j_gene: TRBJ1-4
d_gene: NA
v_gene: TRBV6-6
len: 16

CDR3nt: TGTGCCACCAGCAGATGGGGGGGAGGTAACTATGGCTACACCTTC
CDR3aa: CATSRWGGGNYGYTF
abundance: NA
j_gene: TRBJ1-2
d_gene: NA
v_gene: TRBV15
len: 15

CDR3nt: TGTGCCAGCAGCTTAGAGGGGCTCAGGAGAAACTATGGCTACACCTTC
CDR3aa: CASSLEGLRRNYGYTF
abundance: few
j_gene: TRBJ1-2
d_gene: NA
v_gene: TRBV5-6
len: 16

CDR3nt: TGTGCCAGCAGCTGGGACAGGTCCTACTCTGGAAACACCATATATTTT
CDR3aa: CASSWDRSYSGNTIYF
abundance: few
j_gene: TRBJ1-3
d_gene: TRBD1
v_gene: TRBV25-1
len: 16

CDR3nt: TGTGCCAGCAGCCCGGGGGGGACCTACGAGCAGTACTTC
CDR3aa: CASSPGGTYEQYF
abundance: NA
j_gene: TRBJ2-7
d_gene: TRBD2
v_gene: TRBV7-8
len: 13

CDR3nt: TGTGCCAGCAAACAGGGGTATGGCTACACCTTC
CDR3aa: CASKQGYGYTF
abundance: NA
j_gene: TRBJ1-2
d_gene: TRBD1
v_gene: TRBV6-5
len: 11

CDR3nt: TGTGCCAGCAGCCATTCCGGACTCCTTCCAATCTACGAGCAGTACTTC
CDR3aa: CASSHSGLLPIYEQYF
abundance: NA
j_gene: TRBJ2-7
d_gene: NA
v_gene: TRBV14
len: 16

CDR3nt: TGTGCCAGTCACCTGGGAGGCAGCACAGATACGCAGTATTTT
CDR3aa: CASHLGGSTDTQYF
abundance: NA
j_gene: TRBJ2-3
d_gene: NA
v_gene: TRBV19
len: 14

CDR3nt: TGTGCCAGCAGCCAGGGGGATCCTAATGAAAAACTGTTTTTT
CDR3aa: CASSQGDPNEKLFF
abundance: NA
j_gene: TRBJ1-4
d_gene: TRBD1
v_gene: TRBV7-9
len: 14

CDR3nt: TGTGCCAGCAGCGAGGGGGGACTAGCGGGAAGGAATGAGCAGTTCTTC
CDR3aa: CASSEGGLAGRNEQFF
abundance: NA
j_gene: TRBJ2-1
d_gene: TRBD2
v_gene: TRBV9
len: 16

CDR3nt: TGTGCCAGCAGCGTAGGGGGGACCGCCTCTGGGGCCAACGTCCTGACTTTC
CDR3aa: CASSVGGTASGANVLTF
abundance: NA
j_gene: TRBJ2-6
d_gene: NA
v_gene: TRBV9
len: 17

CDR3nt: TGTGCCTGGAACGGCGGGACGACTGAAGCTTTCTTT
CDR3aa: CAWNGGTTEAFF
abundance: large
j_gene: TRBJ1-1
d_gene: NA
v_gene: TRBV30
len: 12

CDR3nt: TGCGCCAGCAGCCAAGAAGCGGAAACTGAAGCTTTCTTT
CDR3aa: CASSQEAETEAFF
abundance: medium-sized
j_gene: TRBJ1-1
d_gene: NA
v_gene: TRBV4-3
len: 13

CDR3nt: TGTGCCAGCAGTTACGACGGGGCCCGCTATGGCTACACCTTC
CDR3aa: CASSYDGARYGYTF
abundance: NA
j_gene: TRBJ1-2
d_gene: NA
v_gene: TRBV6-6
len: 14

CDR3nt: TGTGCCAGCAGCGTAGGCGGGGGGGCCATTTCCTACGAGCAGTACTTC
CDR3aa: CASSVGGGAISYEQYF
abundance: NA
j_gene: TRBJ2-7
d_gene: TRBD2
v_gene: TRBV9
len: 16

CDR3nt: TGTGCCAGCAGCCGACAGTCAACTAATGAAAAACTGTTTTTT
CDR3aa: CASSRQSTNEKLFF
abundance: NA
j_gene: TRBJ1-4
d_gene: NA
v_gene: TRBV5-4
len: 14

CDR3nt: TGTGCCAGCAGCTTAGAAGCGTACGAGCAGTACTTC
CDR3aa: CASSLEAYEQYF
abundance: few
j_gene: TRBJ2-7
d_gene: NA
v_gene: TRBV7-8
len: 12

CDR3nt: TGTGCCAGCAGCTCTTACAGGGGTGGCACCGGGGAGCTGTTTTTT
CDR3aa: CASSSYRGGTGELFF
abundance: few
j_gene: TRBJ2-2
d_gene: TRBD1
v_gene: TRBV13
len: 15

CDR3nt: TGTGCCAGCCACCGCGAGGGGTCGAAATACAATGAGCAGTTCTTC
CDR3aa: CASHREGSKYNEQFF
abundance: NA
j_gene: TRBJ2-1
d_gene: NA
v_gene: TRBV2
len: 15

CDR3nt: TGCGCCAGCAGCCAAGAGGGGCATAGGGGACACTATGGCTACACCTTC
CDR3aa: CASSQEGHRGHYGYTF
abundance: NA
j_gene: TRBJ1-2
d_gene: NA
v_gene: TRBV4-1
len: 16

CDR3nt: TGTGCCAGCAGCTTAGTTCAGTACACAGATACGCAGTATTTT
CDR3aa: CASSLVQYTDTQYF
abundance: NA
j_gene: TRBJ2-3
d_gene: NA
v_gene: TRBV7-9
len: 14

CDR3nt: TGTGCCAGCAGCTTAGATCTTGGGGGCTCTGAAGCTTTCTTT
CDR3aa: CASSLDLGGSEAFF
abundance: NA
j_gene: TRBJ1-1
d_gene: NA
v_gene: TRBV11-3
len: 14

CDR3nt: TGCGCCAGCAGCTTGGGGACAGCCTCGACCTACGAGCAGTACTTC
CDR3aa: CASSLGTASTYEQYF
abundance: NA
j_gene: TRBJ2-7
d_gene: NA
v_gene: TRBV5-1
len: 15

CDR3nt: TGTGCCAGCAGCGCTACCGTCAGGGGATCCTATGGCTACACCTTC
CDR3aa: CASSATVRGSYGYTF
abundance: NA
j_gene: TRBJ1-2
d_gene: NA
v_gene: TRBV7-3
len: 15